This TCR beta chain was found in a study of post-analysis software for immune sequencing data. Findings and limits, study-wide: Patients used about five TRBV segments, including TRBV5-6, TRBV5-1 and TRBV20-1, more often than controls.

CDR1 and CDR2 (germline): SEHNR, FQNEAQ (reference sequence). This CDR3 comprises 14 residues. Unique molecular identifiers were built into the TCR beta cDNA libraries. TCRdb passed the PCR reads through MiXCR, listing each CDR3 protein once. The table shows hundreds of thousands of distinct CDR3 sequences, with roughly 40% occurring only once. About this clonotype itself: The antigen is unknown. This sequence may be a read error, since a much larger clone differs from it by one base.

The TCR originated in a girl aged 2 to 10 with multiple sclerosis. The chain joins TRBV7-9 to TRBJ2-5, with D unresolved. Sequencing input: blood. CDR3: CANSLEWVGETQYF. The CDR3 DNA reads TGTGCCAACAGCTTGGAGTGGGTTGGTGAGACCCAGTACTTC.